This TCR beta chain was found in a study of blood T cell repertoires in COVID-19. Sequencing was performed with immunoSEQ multiplex PCR; in TCRdb, only in-frame clones are kept and a portion is missing. The sample records over 85,000 clones, roughly 87% being singletons. Germline V gene lookup returns CDR1 SNHLY and CDR2 FYNNEI. This CDR3 is 17 amino acids long. Concerning this clone: The junction shows a germline mismatch at one end, possibly a read error.

This clonotype originated in a human donor in a cohort sampled during active COVID-19. The sample comprised peripheral blood. V gene TRBV2 combines with J gene TRBJ2-3, with a weak D call TRBD1 (6 bases). This CDR3 reads CTSNPNRAQGGTSTQYF. The CDR3 nucleotides are TGTACCAGCAACCCCAACCGGGCACAAGGGGGTACGAGTACGCAGTATTTT.